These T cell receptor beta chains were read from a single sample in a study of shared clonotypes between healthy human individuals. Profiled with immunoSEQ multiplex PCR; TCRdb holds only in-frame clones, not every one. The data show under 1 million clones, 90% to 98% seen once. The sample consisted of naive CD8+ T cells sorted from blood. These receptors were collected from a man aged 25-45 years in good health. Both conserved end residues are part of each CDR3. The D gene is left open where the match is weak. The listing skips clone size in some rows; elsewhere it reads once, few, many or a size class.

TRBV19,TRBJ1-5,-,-,CASREHSGMNQPQHF,TGTGCCAGTAGGGAGCATTCAGGGATGAATCAGCCCCAGCATTTT
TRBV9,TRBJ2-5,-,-,CASSASGGGGQETQYF,TGTGCCAGCAGCGCGTCAGGGGGAGGAGGACAAGAGACCCAGTACTTC
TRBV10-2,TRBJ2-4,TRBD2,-,CASSETSGRARNIQYF,TGCGCCAGCAGTGAGACTAGCGGGAGGGCCCGAAACATTCAGTACTTC
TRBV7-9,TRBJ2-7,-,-,CASSLGAGRILEQYF,TGTGCCAGCAGCTTGGGGGCCGGGAGGATCCTTGAGCAGTACTTC
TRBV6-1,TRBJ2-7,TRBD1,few,CASSKPGQSYEQYF,TGTGCCAGCAGTAAACCGGGACAGTCCTACGAGCAGTACTTC
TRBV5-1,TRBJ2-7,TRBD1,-,CASRPRTGAYEQYF,TGCGCCAGCAGGCCACGGACAGGGGCCTACGAGCAGTACTTC
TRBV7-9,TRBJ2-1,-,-,CASSSEGDEQFF,TGTGCCAGCAGCTCCGAAGGGGATGAGCAGTTCTTC
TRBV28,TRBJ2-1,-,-,CASSLTGISYNEQFF,TGTGCCAGCAGTCTGACAGGTATTTCCTACAATGAGCAGTTCTTC
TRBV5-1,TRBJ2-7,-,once,CASSPGTVLVDEQYF,TGCGCCAGCAGCCCTGGGACCGTGCTTGTGGACGAGCAGTACTTC
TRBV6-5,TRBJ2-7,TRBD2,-,CASSPKTSGREQYF,TGTGCCAGCAGCCCAAAGACTAGCGGGAGGGAGCAGTACTTC
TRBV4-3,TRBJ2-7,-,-,CASSLTAGSYEQYF,TGCGCCAGCAGCCTGACAGCAGGGTCCTACGAGCAGTACTTC
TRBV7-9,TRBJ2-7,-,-,CASSPTNTYEQYF,TGTGCCAGCAGCCCGACAAATACTTACGAGCAGTACTTC
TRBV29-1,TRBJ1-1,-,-,CSVEGGSLNTEAFF,TGCAGCGTTGAAGGAGGTTCCCTGAACACTGAAGCTTTCTTT
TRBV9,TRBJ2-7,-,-,CASSDNPGYTNYEQYF,TGTGCCAGCAGCGACAACCCGGGATATACAAACTACGAGCAGTACTTC
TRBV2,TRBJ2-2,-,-,CASSDWAGVGELFF,TGTGCCAGCAGTGATTGGGCAGGGGTTGGGGAGCTGTTTTTT
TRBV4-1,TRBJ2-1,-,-,CASSQDSGVSYNEQFF,TGCGCCAGCAGCCAAGATTCAGGTGTCTCCTACAATGAGCAGTTCTTC
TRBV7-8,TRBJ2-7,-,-,CASSSARGGRGLTKQYF,TGTGCCAGCAGCTCCGCGAGGGGTGGGAGAGGGCTTACGAAGCAGTACTTC